The present T cell receptor (beta chain) was sequenced within a study of blood T cell repertoires in COVID-19. Study summary: Samples of COVID-19 (acute and convalescent) were obtained from the United States, Italy and Spain. PBMCs, B-cell-depleted T cells, or T cells provided the cDNA or gDNA that made up the material.

Enrolment of Seattle patients took place during active infection, and they were followed longitudinally. The CDR3 is 15 residues long. Germline-derived CDR1 and CDR2 are SGHTA and FQGNSA. V shed 2 bases and J shed 0 bases, with 9 bases lying between them. How the authors handled the data: Reference gene primers were amplified, and this amplification served to estimate nucleated cell counts. The method was immunoSEQ multiplex PCR; TCRdb's version includes in-frame clones alone and lacks a portion of them. Clonal size and the V and J genes are those of that table, whereas D and trimming came from the DNA. The sample lists around 330,000 clones, approximately 88% seen once, with 1.5% to 2% in the top ten.

The source material was peripheral blood. V is TRBV7-2 and J is TRBJ2-3, with D tentatively TRBD1 (6 bases). This clonotype was obtained from a woman younger than 45 with COVID-19, enrolled during active disease. CDR3: CASSLRDISTDTQYF. The CDR3 DNA sequence: TGTGCCAGCAGCTTACGGGACATTAGCACAGATACGCAGTATTTT.